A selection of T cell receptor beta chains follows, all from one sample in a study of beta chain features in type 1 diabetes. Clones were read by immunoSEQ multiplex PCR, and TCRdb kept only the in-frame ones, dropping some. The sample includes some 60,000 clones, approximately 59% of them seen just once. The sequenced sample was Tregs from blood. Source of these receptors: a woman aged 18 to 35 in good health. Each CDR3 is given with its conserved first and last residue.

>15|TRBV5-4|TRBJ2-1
CASSPGQGAYNEQFF
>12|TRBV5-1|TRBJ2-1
CASSAGGGEQFF
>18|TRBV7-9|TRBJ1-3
CASSVFRRGLNTGNTIYF
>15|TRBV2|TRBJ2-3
CASKRTRESTDTQYF
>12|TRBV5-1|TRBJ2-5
CASSLGRGEQYF
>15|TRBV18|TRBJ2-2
CASSPGLLYTGELFF
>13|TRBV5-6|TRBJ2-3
CASSSGLTDTQYF
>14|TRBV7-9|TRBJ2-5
CASSLSGQGETQYF
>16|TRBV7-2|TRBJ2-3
CASSSHLAGGADTQYF
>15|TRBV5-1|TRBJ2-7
CASSLWESKYYEQYF
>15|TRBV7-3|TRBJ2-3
CASSPQGNYGDTQYF
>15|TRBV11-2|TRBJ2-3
CASSQNYLGTDTQYF
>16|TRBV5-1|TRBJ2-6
CASSILTGSGANVLTF
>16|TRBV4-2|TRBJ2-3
CASSQDTAGGPNTQYF
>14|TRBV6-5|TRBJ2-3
CASRTTGHTDTQYF
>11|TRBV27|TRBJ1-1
CATKGVSEAFF
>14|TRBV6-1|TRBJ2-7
CASSGRGTSREQYF
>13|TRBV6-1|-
CASSRDRAYEQYF
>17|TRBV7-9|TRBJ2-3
CASSQGTSGMMLDTQYF
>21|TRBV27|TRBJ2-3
CASSLGAGDRGKRYSTDTQYF
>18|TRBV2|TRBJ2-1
CASSAGLAGLSSYNEQFF
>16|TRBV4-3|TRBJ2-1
CASSTPVGLVTNEQFF
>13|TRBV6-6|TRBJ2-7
CASSSGQGYEQYF
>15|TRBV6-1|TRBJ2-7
CASSEGLAGRNEQYF
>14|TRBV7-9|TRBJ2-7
CASSFGAASYEQYF
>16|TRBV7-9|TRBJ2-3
CASSLGLADYTDTQYF
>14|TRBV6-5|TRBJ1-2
CASRIQGAGYGYTF
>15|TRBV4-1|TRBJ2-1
CASSLTIHSYNEQFF
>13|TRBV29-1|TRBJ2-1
CSVVRLTYNEQFF
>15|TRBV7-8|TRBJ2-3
CASSPTGFGTDTQYF
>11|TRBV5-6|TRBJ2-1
CASSSPGGQFF
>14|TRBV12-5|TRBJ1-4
CASGLVGGEEKLFF
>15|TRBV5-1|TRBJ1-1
CASSLGGEGETEAFF
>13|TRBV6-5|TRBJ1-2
CASCPDLGYGYTF
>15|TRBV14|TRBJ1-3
CASSLEGLSGNTIYF
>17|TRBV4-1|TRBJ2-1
CASSQDRGQGAYNEQFF
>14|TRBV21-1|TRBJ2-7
CASSKESRDYEQYF
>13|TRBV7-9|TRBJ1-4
CASSLGGFEKLFF
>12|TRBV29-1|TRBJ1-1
CSVQGTSTEAFF
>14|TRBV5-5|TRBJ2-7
CASTKGQGLGEQYF
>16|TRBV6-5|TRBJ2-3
CASSYSGSLLIDTQYF
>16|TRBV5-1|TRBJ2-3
CASSKELAERTDTQYF
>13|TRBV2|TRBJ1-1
CASSEEGQSEAFF
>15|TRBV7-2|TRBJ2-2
CASSLTSSLTGELFF
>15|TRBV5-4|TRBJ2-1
CASSSTSGGRLEQFF
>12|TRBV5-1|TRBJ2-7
CASSLGGYEQYF
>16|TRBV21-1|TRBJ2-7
CASKDKPRALSYEQYF
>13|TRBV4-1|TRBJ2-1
CASSPRWLNEQFF
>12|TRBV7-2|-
CASSHINYEQYF
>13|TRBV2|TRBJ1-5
CASSDRGRQPQHF
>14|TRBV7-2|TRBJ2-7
CASSSATGSYEQYF
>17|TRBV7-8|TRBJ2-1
CASSLTRRGGGNNEQFF
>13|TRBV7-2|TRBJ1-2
CASSLERVYGYTF
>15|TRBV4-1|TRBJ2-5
CASSQDPGGAETQYF
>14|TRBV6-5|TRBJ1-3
CASSPRTAGNTIYF